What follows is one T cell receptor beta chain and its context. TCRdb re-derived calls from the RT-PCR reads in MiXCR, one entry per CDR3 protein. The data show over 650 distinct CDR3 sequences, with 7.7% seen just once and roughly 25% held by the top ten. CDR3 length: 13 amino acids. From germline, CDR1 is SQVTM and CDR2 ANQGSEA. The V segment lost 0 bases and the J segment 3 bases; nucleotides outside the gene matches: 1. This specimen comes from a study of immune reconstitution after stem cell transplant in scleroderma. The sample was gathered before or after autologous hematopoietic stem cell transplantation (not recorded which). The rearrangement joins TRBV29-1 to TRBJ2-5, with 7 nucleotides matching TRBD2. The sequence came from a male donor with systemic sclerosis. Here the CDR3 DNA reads TGCAGCGTTGAAGACCGGGGGGAAGAGACCCAGTACTTC. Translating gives CSVEDRGEETQYF.